This T cell receptor beta chain was sequenced during a study of blood T cells in healthy people across ages. Study-wide results and limits: A strong correlation between TCR beta diversity and naive T cell percentage was seen.

A second PCR, run for about 7 to 12 cycles, used a sample-barcoded 5' primer plus a J-beta primer mix. From the 5' RACE reads, TCRdb called clonotypes with MiXCR, one entry per CDR3 protein. The sample consists of approximately 800,000 distinct CDR3 sequences, approximately 65% of them appearing once. This clonotype was counted only a few times. Its antigen is unidentified. V dropped 6 bases and J dropped 7 bases, with 10 bases sitting between them. The CDR3 has 10 residues. Germline V gene sequence: CDR1 DFQATT, CDR2 SNEGSKA (reference sequence). This TCR derives from a man aged 25 to 45 in good health. The sequenced material came from blood. The chain joins TRBV20-1 to TRBJ2-7; D may be TRBD1 (6 bases). CDR3 loop: CSARGGEQYF. For the CDR3, the DNA is TGCAGTGCCAGGGGCGGGGAGCAGTACTTC.